The 5 T cell receptor beta chains listed next were all sequenced from one sample in a study of OX40 agonist ivuxolimab in advanced cancers. Measured with immunoSEQ multiplex PCR; TCRdb has only the in-frame clones, and not every one. In the table there are roughly 83,000 clones, about 90% of which are singletons. Sequencing used CD4+ or CD8+ T cells sorted from blood, obtained in a trial of the OX40 agonist ivuxolimab. The receptors were gathered from an adult with an advanced solid tumor such as melanoma, head and neck, liver or kidney cancer.

This clone was detected once. The V gene is TRBV4-3, the J gene TRBJ2-1, with 12 nucleotides matching TRBD2. V dropped 1 base and J dropped 8; count of bases not matched to a gene: 6. This CDR3 comprises 16 residues. Germline-derived CDR1 and CDR2 are LGHNA and YSLEER. The CDR3 nucleotides read TGCGCCAGCAGCCAAGCCGCTAGCGGGGGGGGCCATGAGCAGTTCTTC. Its translation is CASSQAASGGGHEQFF.

This clone was detected only once. The CDR3 nucleotides read TGCGCCAGCAGCCAAGCCCGGCATGACACTGAAGCTTTCTTT. This sequence encodes CASSQARHDTEAFF. The genes are TRBV4-1 and TRBJ1-1; the D is unclear. CDR3 length equals 14 residues. Trimming removed 1 base from V and 3 bases from J, with 9 bases in between. Germline V gives CDR1 MGHRA, CDR2 YSYEKL.

The chain uses TRBV4-2 and TRBJ1-5; D is unclear. V was trimmed by 1 base and J by 1 base, leaving 8 bases between them. This CDR3 region has 15 residues. The germline CDR1 and CDR2 sequences are LGHNA and YNFKEQ. The CDR3 region has the DNA TGTGCCAGCAGCCAAGGGACTCTAAGCAATCAGCCCCAGCATTTT. Residues: CASSQGTLSNQPQHF.

On this clone: Other DNA sequences within the sample encode an identical CDR3. The chain recombines TRBV9 with TRBJ1-1; D gene unclear. The CDR3 has 13 residues. V lost 0 bases and J lost 5, with 8 bases in between. CDR1 and CDR2 (germline): SGDLS, YYNGEE. This chain's CDR3 is CASSVGGRTEAFF. As DNA, the CDR3 is TGTGCCAGCAGCGTAGGAGGCCGGACTGAAGCTTTCTTT.

The chain carries TRBV9 and TRBJ2-2, with 7 positions matching TRBD2. After removal of 0 bases from V and 2 bases from J, the junction contained 4 bases not matched to a gene. The CDR3 runs 16 residues. Germline V gene lookup returns CDR1 SGDLS and CDR2 YYNGEE. The CDR3 DNA reads TGTGCCAGCAGCGTAGATGAGCGGGAAAACACCGGGGAGCTGTTTTTT. Translation gives CASSVDERENTGELFF.